This T cell receptor beta chain was obtained from a study of T cell changes during pregnancy in multiple sclerosis (dated 2019 in TCRdb). Turning to the overall study: The study examined how the T cell repertoire changed over the course of pregnancy in women with multiple sclerosis.

Spanning cysteine to phenylalanine, the CDR3 consists of 16 amino acids. Solely the CDR3 DNA is kept, with 48 bases framed from the first base. CDR1 and CDR2 are read off the germline V gene as ENHRY and SYGVKD. V lost 0 bases and J lost 8 bases; the stretch between them is 19 bases long. Library prep was done by the immunoSEQ multiplex PCR assay. TCRdb's version of the immuneACCESS table is confined to in-frame rearrangements and falls short of the full clone set. An unresolved V gene accounts for under half of the shortfall where checked; the remainder is of unknown origin. Recorded for this sample are tens of thousands of clones; around 84% of them occurred a single time. The ten most abundant clones make up about 0.64% of the sample. A word on this clone: The clone's antigen remains unknown. Base qualities are not at hand, and no much larger clone is one base apart.

Specimen: CD4+ T cells from peripheral blood mononuclear cells, collected before pregnancy. The clonotype was recovered from a female donor with multiple sclerosis, enrolled in a pregnancy study. The chain was built from TRBV10-3 and TRBJ1-2, and perhaps TRBD1 as D gene, on 5 matching bases. The sequence in DNA is TGTGCCATCAGTGAGTCGACCCGTCCGGGGACTAGGGGCTACACCTTC. This sequence encodes CAISESTRPGTRGYTF.